The 24 T cell receptor beta chains in this list originate from one sample, sequenced in a study. TCRdb called the 5' RACE reads again in MiXCR, with one record for every CDR3 protein. Of about 57,000 distinct CDR3 sequences listed, 28% are singletons. The sequencing sample was made of tumor-infiltrating memory CD4+ T cells sorted from the breast tumor. Subset given: memory CD4+ T cells, CD4+CD45RO+CD25-. All receptors derive from a female donor with breast cancer.

This clonotype was seen more than once but under ten times. V and J are TRBV10-3 and TRBJ2-1; 9 nucleotides line up with TRBD2. This CDR3 is 11 amino acids long. Germline loops: CDR1 ENHRY, CDR2 SYGVKD. V shed 8 bases, J shed 12 bases, and the junction held 5 bases outside the gene matches. CDR3 in DNA: TGTGCCATCTCTAGCGGGGACTTGCAGTTCTTC. Translation gives CAISSGDLQFF.

In this sample, this clonotype turned up a few times. The chain uses TRBV9 and TRBJ2-5; unclear D gene. Germline V gene sequence: CDR1 SGDLS, CDR2 YYNGEE. With 0 bases removed from V and 3 bases from J, the gap between germline ends came to 9 bases. This CDR3 region has 14 residues. The CDR3 DNA sequence: TGTGCCAGCAGCGTAGGAGGCCAGGAAGAGACCCAGTACTTC. Protein product: CASSVGGQEETQYF. Filled out from reference TRBV9 and TRBJ2-5, the complete variable domain reads DSGVTQTPKHLITATGQRVTLRCSPRSGDLSVYWYQQSLDQGLQFLIQYYNGEERAKGNILERFSAQQFPDLHSELNLSSLELGDSALYFCASSVGGQEETQYFGPGTRLLVL.

This clonotype showed up just a few times. The V gene is TRBV5-1, the J gene TRBJ2-1; D is unresolved. V shed 0 bases and J shed 7 bases, with 5 bases lying between them. Looked up from germline, CDR1 is SGHRS and CDR2 is YFSETQ. The CDR3 length is 12 residues. Written as DNA, the CDR3 is TGCGCCAGCAGCTTGGCGGCAAATGAGCAGTTCTTC. It yields the protein CASSLAANEQFF.

This clonotype was counted only a few times. V and J are TRBV6-2 or TRBV6-3 and TRBJ1-2; D ambiguous. CDR1 MNHEY and CDR2 SVGEGT come from the germline V gene. The ends were cut back, 3 bases at V and 2 bases at J, with 13 bases in the middle. This CDR3 contains 15 residues. The CDR3 DNA follows: TGTGCCAGCAGTTATCTCAACAACTACAACTATGGCTACACCTTC. This gives the protein CASSYLNNYNYGYTF.

This clonotype came up a few times. The rearrangement links TRBV6-1 to TRBJ2-5, with 7 bases aligning to TRBD2. The CDR3 length is 13 residues. Germline-derived CDR1 and CDR2 are MNHNS and SASEGT. Unmatched junction bases numbered 3, after V lost 8 bases and J lost 0 bases. The CDR3 region is CASGGGYQETQYF. CDR3 DNA sequence: TGTGCCAGCGGGGGAGGGTACCAAGAGACCCAGTACTTC.

J is TRBJ1-1 and V is TRBV30; D remains ambiguous. Trimming left V 4 bases short and J 0 bases short, with 9 bases between. Germline-derived CDR1 and CDR2 are GTSNPN and SVGIG (reference sequence). This CDR3 contains 13 residues. The CDR3 sequence is CAWNRYMNTEAFF. DNA of the CDR3: TGTGCCTGGAATCGGTACATGAACACTGAAGCTTTCTTT.

The chain carries TRBV7-6 and TRBJ2-5; no firm D call. CDR1 is SGHVS, CDR2 FNYEAQ, per germline. The CDR3 totals 12 residues. V dropped 5 bases and J dropped 7 bases, with 11 bases sitting between them. In DNA form, the CDR3 reads TGTGCCAGCAGCCCGCCGCCGGGGACCCAGTACTTC. Translated: CASSPPPGTQYF.

This clonotype was seen a few times. The chain has TRBV20-1 and TRBJ2-5, with 8 bases aligning to TRBD2. CDR1 is DFQATT and CDR2 is SNEGSKA in the germline V gene (reference sequence). Trimming removed 3 bases from V and 5 bases from J; junction bases left unmatched: 8. The CDR3 consists of 14 residues. CDR3 nucleotide sequence: TGCAGTGCTAGTTTAGCGGGAATGGTTGAGACCCAGTACTTC. Translation: CSASLAGMVETQYF.

This clonotype was detected ten times or more. This chain links TRBV5-1 with TRBJ1-2; D is unresolved. CDR3 length: 13 amino acids. The V gene lost 4 bases and the J gene lost 2 bases, with 9 bases spanning the gap. The germline V gene has CDR1 SGHRS and CDR2 YFSETQ. CDR3 region: CASSETLNYGYTF. DNA for the CDR3: TGCGCCAGCAGCGAGACACTGAACTATGGCTACACCTTC.

This clonotype turned up a few times. This sequence joins TRBV20-1 and TRBJ2-1, with D perhaps being TRBD1 or TRBD2 (5 bases each). V was cut by 0 bases and J by 9 bases, with 15 bases left in between. The germline V gene has CDR1 DFQATT and CDR2 SNEGSKA (reference sequence). The CDR3 has 14 residues. The CDR3: CSARDGTAWGEQFF. CDR3 sequence (DNA): TGCAGTGCTAGAGATGGGACGGCCTGGGGTGAGCAGTTCTTC.

This clonotype was seen a handful of times. The CDR3 does not end in the conserved phenylalanine or tryptophan, so this is likely a read error. V is TRBV6-2 or TRBV6-3 and J is TRBJ2-5, with D unclear. Germline CDR1 MNHEY, CDR2 SVGEGT. Trimming cost V 2 bases and J 4 bases, with 11 bases left between them. The CDR3 is 14 residues long. CDR3 bases: TGTGCCAGCAGTTACGGGCCAACGCGAGAGACCCAGTACCTC. Translating gives CASSYGPTRETQYL.

This chain links TRBV25-1 with TRBJ2-1; tentatively, D is TRBD1 (6 bases). CDR1 is MGHDK, CDR2 SYGVNS, per germline. The CDR3 length is 16 residues. Trimming left V 4 bases short and J 1 base short, with 14 bases between. The CDR3 here is CASSGGGSLSYNEQFF. The CDR3 DNA reads as TGTGCCAGCAGTGGAGGGGGAAGCTTGTCCTACAATGAGCAGTTCTTC.

A single count supports this clonotype. Since the CDR3 does not end with the conserved phenylalanine or tryptophan, this likely comes from a read error. The V gene is TRBV5-1, the J gene TRBJ2-3, with TRBD2 matching over 8 bases. This CDR3 is built from 15 residues. V was pared by 4 bases and J by 1 base, with 5 bases of the junction left unmatched. Per germline, CDR1 SGHRS and CDR2 YFSETQ. The CDR3 nucleotides are TGCGCCAGCAGCCCACAGACTAGCGGCACAGATACGCAGTATCTT. Protein product: CASSPQTSGTDTQYL.

This clonotype was seen a handful of times. The chain's CDR3 is CASSLAASNSYEQYF. In DNA form, the CDR3 reads TGCGCCAGCAGCTTGGCCGCGTCGAACTCCTACGAGCAGTACTTC. V is TRBV5-1 and J is TRBJ2-7, with D uncertain. Deletions cut 0 bases from V and 0 bases from J, with 10 bases between. The CDR3 loop spans 15 amino acids. Germline-derived CDR1 and CDR2 are SGHRS and YFSETQ. The full variable domain, in which reference TRBV5-1 and TRBJ2-7 provide the parts outside the CDR3, is KAGVTQTPRYLIKTRGQQVTLSCSPISGHRSVSWYQQTPGQGLQFLFEYFSETQRNKGNFPGRFSGRQFSNSRSEMNVSTLELGDSALYLCASSLAASNSYEQYFGPGTRLTVT.

At least ten counts were recorded for this clonotype. The chain combines TRBV20-1 with TRBJ1-2; a weak D match, TRBD1 (6 bases). CDR3 length: 14 amino acids. Trimming cost V 4 bases and J 8 bases, with 20 bases left between them. Germline values: CDR1 DFQATT, CDR2 SNEGSKA (reference sequence). The CDR3 here is CSAKRGARLGGYTF. The CDR3 DNA reads TGCAGTGCTAAAAGGGGGGCCCGATTGGGCGGCTACACCTTC.

As regards this clonotype: Given the absence of the conserved phenylalanine or tryptophan at the CDR3 end, a read error is likely. The chain employs TRBV20-1 and TRBJ2-7; D remains ambiguous. The length of the CDR3 is 15 residues. Germline-derived CDR1 and CDR2 are DFQATT and SNEGSKA (reference sequence). Trimming took off 3 bases at V and 3 bases at J, with 18 bases between the two ends. The CDR3 bases are TGCAGTGCTAGGTTTGGAAATTACCCTCTCTACGAGCAGTACTCC. Encoded protein: CSARFGNYPLYEQYS.

This clonotype has just a few counts. The rearrangement links TRBV7-9 to TRBJ2-5; perhaps TRBD2 as D (6 bases). This CDR3 has 12 residues. From germline, CDR1 is SEHNR and CDR2 FQNEAQ (reference sequence). Between the trimmed V and J ends, which lost 0 bases and 7 bases, there was a span of 6 bases. CDR3 sequence (DNA): TGTGCCAGCAGCTTAGCGGGGGGGACCCAGTACTTC. It encodes CASSLAGGTQYF. Together with reference TRBV7-9 and TRBJ2-5, the CDR3 gives the full variable domain: DTGVSQNPRHKITKRGQNVTFRCDPISEHNRLYWYRQTLGQGPEFLTYFQNEAQLEKSRLLSDRFSAERPKGSFSTLEIQRTEQGDSAMYLCASSLAGGTQYFGPGTRLLVL.

This clonotype has more than one count but fewer than ten. V gene TRBV24-1 combines with J gene TRBJ2-3; 9 positions match TRBD2. V shed 3 bases, J shed 4 bases, and the junction held 4 bases outside the gene matches. The length of the CDR3 is 15 residues. Germline lookup yields CDR1 KGHDR and CDR2 SFDVKD. CDR3 protein: CATSDPSGNSDTQYF. CDR3 DNA: TGTGCCACCAGTGATCCTAGCGGGAATTCAGATACGCAGTATTTT.

This clonotype has more than one count but fewer than ten. The chain recombines TRBV20-1 with TRBJ2-5; D perhaps matches TRBD2 (6 bases). V was trimmed by 2 bases and J by 5 bases, leaving 15 bases between them. Germline CDR1 reads DFQATT; CDR2 reads SNEGSKA (reference sequence). The CDR3 has 14 residues. The CDR3 DNA reads TGCAGTGCTAGAACTAGCCGATCAGGGGAGACCCAGTACTTC. Translation: CSARTSRSGETQYF.

This clonotype was counted between two and nine times. V gene TRBV29-1 combines with J gene TRBJ1-2; unclear D gene. V lost 0 bases to trimming and J lost 14 bases, with 16 bases between them. The CDR3 is made up of 12 amino acids. The germline CDR1 and CDR2 sequences are SQVTM and ANQGSEA. CDR3 protein: CSVEDSARVETF. The CDR3 nucleotides are TGCAGCGTTGAAGATTCCGCTCGGGTGGAGACCTTC.

Comment on this clonotype: Sequence at one end of the junction differs from germline and may be a read error. V gene TRBV5-1 combines with J gene TRBJ2-2; the D gene is possibly TRBD2 (5 bases). The CDR3 loop spans 13 amino acids. From germline, CDR1 is SGHRS and CDR2 YFSETQ. The CDR3 sequence: CASSLALTGKLFF. The CDR3, as DNA: TGCGCCAGCAGCTTGGCATTAACCGGGAAGCTGTTTTTT. Together with reference TRBV5-1 and TRBJ2-2, the CDR3 gives the full variable domain: KAGVTQTPRYLIKTRGQQVTLSCSPISGHRSVSWYQQTPGQGLQFLFEYFSETQRNKGNFPGRFSGRQFSNSRSEMNVSTLELGDSALYLCASSLALTGKLFFGEGSRLTVL.

This clonotype is medium-sized (0.01 to 0.1%). The chain is built from TRBV29-1 and TRBJ2-5; D call uncertain. Germline V CDR1 and CDR2: SQVTM, ANQGSEA. This CDR3 comprises 10 residues. V gave up 4 bases and J gave up 3 bases, with 3 bases separating them. CDR3 bases: TGCAGCGTTGTAAAAGAGACCCAGTACTTC. Amino acids: CSVVKETQYF.

The V gene is TRBV7-9, the J gene TRBJ2-7; TRBD2 aligns across 9 bases. The CDR3 length is 17 residues. V shed 3 bases and J 3 bases; nucleotides not matched to a gene: 12. Germline V gene sequence: CDR1 SEHNR, CDR2 FQNEAQ (reference sequence). This CDR3 is CASSLNSGRGGIYEQYF. CDR3 sequence (DNA): TGTGCCAGCAGCTTGAATAGCGGGAGAGGAGGCATCTACGAGCAGTACTTC.

Remarks on this clonotype: A single base separates this from a much larger clone, so it may be a read error. The CDR3 sequence is CASSYSDGRTSDF. For the CDR3, the DNA is TGTGCCAGCAGTTACTCGGACGGACGGACCAGCGACTTT. The rearrangement joins TRBV6-2 or TRBV6-3 to TRBJ1-6; D unclear. The CDR3 is made up of 13 amino acids. Germline V gives CDR1 MNHEY, CDR2 SVGEGT.